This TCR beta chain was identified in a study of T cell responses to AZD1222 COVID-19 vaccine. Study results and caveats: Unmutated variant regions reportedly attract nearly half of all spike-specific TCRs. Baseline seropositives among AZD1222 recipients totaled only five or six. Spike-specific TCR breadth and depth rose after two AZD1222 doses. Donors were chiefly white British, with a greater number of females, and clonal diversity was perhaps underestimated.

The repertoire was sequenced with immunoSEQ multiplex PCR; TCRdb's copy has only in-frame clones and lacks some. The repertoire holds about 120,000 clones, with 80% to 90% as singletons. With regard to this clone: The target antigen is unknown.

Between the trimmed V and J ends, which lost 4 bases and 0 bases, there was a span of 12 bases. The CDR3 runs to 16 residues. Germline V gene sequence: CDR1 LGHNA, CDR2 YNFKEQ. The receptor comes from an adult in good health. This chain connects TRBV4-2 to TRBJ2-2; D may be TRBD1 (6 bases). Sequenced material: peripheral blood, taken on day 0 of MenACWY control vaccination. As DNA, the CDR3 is TGTGCCAGCAGCCGGACACAGGGACCGAACACCGGGGAGCTGTTTTTT. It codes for CASSRTQGPNTGELFF.